Below, 4 T cell receptor beta chains from the same sample are listed, as sequenced in a study of Graves' ophthalmopathy and Graves' hyperthyroidism. RNA transcripts yielded amplified TCR beta CDR3 regions. First-round RT-PCR relied on HTBI primers, and a second-round multiplex PCR came next. One entry per CDR3 protein, called by TCRdb with MiXCR from the multiplex PCR reads. The table has over a million distinct CDR3 sequences, 35% to 45% seen once. Sequences were obtained from peripheral blood or thyroid tissue (not recorded which). These receptors all stem from an adult man with Graves' hyperthyroidism.

The V gene is TRBV7-9, the J gene TRBJ2-7, with 10 bases identical to TRBD1. The CDR3 runs 14 residues. Germline trimming cut 4 bases from V and 7 bases from J; bases unmatched to any gene: 7. Germline V gene lookup returns CDR1 SEHNR and CDR2 FQNEAQ (reference sequence). The CDR3 DNA is TGTGCCAGCAGCTACGGACAGGGGGAGGTGGAGCAGTACTTC. Translated: CASSYGQGEVEQYF.

Remarks on this clonotype: A read error may explain this, as a much larger clone is one base away. The V and J genes are TRBV20-1 and TRBJ1-2; the match to TRBD1 covers 8 bases. Germline V CDR1 and CDR2: DFQATT, SNEGSKA (reference sequence). CDR3 length: 14 residues. The trim removed 6 bases at V and 6 bases at J, leaving 12 bases unmatched. The CDR3 spells CSASSGDRNHGYTF. The CDR3 bases are TGCAGTGCCAGTTCAGGGGACAGGAACCATGGCTACACCTTC.

The chain couples TRBV10-3 to TRBJ1-2; 11 positions agree with TRBD1. Per germline, CDR1 ENHRY and CDR2 SYGVKD. CDR3 size: 17 residues. Germline trimming cut 10 bases from V and 0 bases from J; bases unmatched to any gene: 13. CDR3 protein: CATSPGQGVGANYGYTF. As DNA, the CDR3 is TGTGCCACCAGCCCGGGACAGGGGGTAGGGGCTAACTATGGCTACACCTTC.

This clonotype has ten or more counts. This chain connects TRBV20-1 to TRBJ2-7; 10 bases align to TRBD1. The CDR3 contains 13 residues. Germline CDR1 and CDR2: DFQATT and SNEGSKA (reference sequence). V dropped 5 bases and J dropped 3; count of bases not matched to a gene: 4. The CDR3 sequence: CSASRDRGYEQYF. CDR3 sequence (DNA): TGCAGTGCTTCCAGGGACAGGGGCTACGAGCAGTACTTC.